These 20 T cell receptor beta chains originate from one sample sequenced in a study of CD8 T cells in Susac syndrome. Reverse transcription of roughly 0.5 to 1 ug RNA was carried out with random hexamers. TCRdb ran MiXCR on the immunoSEQ multiplex PCR reads and lists one entry per CDR3 protein. This sample has about 300,000 distinct CDR3 sequences; over 75% occur once, and the top ten carry 0.21%. The sample taken for sequencing was CD8+ T cells from PBMCs. These TCRs come from a human donor with multiple sclerosis.

The chain is built from TRBV9 and TRBJ2-1; 12 positions match TRBD2. CDR3 size: 18 residues. Germline lookup yields CDR1 SGDLS and CDR2 YYNGEE. J lost 3 bases, V lost 0 bases, and 7 bases had no gene match. The CDR3 DNA sequence: TGTGCCAGCAGCGTAGGTCTAGCGGGAGGGCAAGGCTACAATGAGCAGTTCTTC. Translating gives CASSVGLAGGQGYNEQFF. Variable domain in full (rest from reference TRBV9 and TRBJ2-1): DSGVTQTPKHLITATGQRVTLRCSPRSGDLSVYWYQQSLDQGLQFLIQYYNGEERAKGNILERFSAQQFPDLHSELNLSSLELGDSALYFCASSVGLAGGQGYNEQFFGPGTRLTVL.

The chain combines TRBV7-6 with TRBJ2-1, with TRBD2 matching 7 bases. There are 16 residues in the CDR3. In germline, CDR1 is SGHVS, CDR2 FNYEAQ. Trimming cost V 4 bases and J 1 base; bases outside gene matches: 7. Here the CDR3 DNA reads TGTGCCAGCAGCTCGCCTAGCGGAGCGTCCTACAATGAGCAGTTCTTC. This gives the protein CASSSPSGASYNEQFF.

Here the CDR3 reads CSVEVWGMNTEAFF. In DNA, the CDR3 is TGCAGCGTTGAAGTTTGGGGTATGAACACTGAAGCTTTCTTT. V is TRBV29-1 and J is TRBJ1-1; D unclear. Trimming removed 1 base from V and 0 bases from J, with 9 bases in between. The germline V gene has CDR1 SQVTM and CDR2 ANQGSEA. CDR3 length: 14 residues. Looking up the rest from reference TRBV29-1 and TRBJ1-1 gives the full variable domain: SAVISQKPSRDICQRGTSLTIQCQVDSQVTMMFWYRQQPGQSLTLIATANQGSEATYESGFVIDKFPISRPNLTFSTLTVSNMSPEDSSIYLCSVEVWGMNTEAFFGQGTRLTVV.

The chain employs TRBV20-1 and TRBJ2-6; TRBD2 is a possible D gene (5 bases). The CDR3 has 16 residues. Germline V gene data show CDR1 as DFQATT and CDR2 as SNEGSKA (reference sequence). Trimming pared 2 bases from V and 4 bases from J, leaving 15 bases between. The CDR3 bases are TGCAGTGCTAGAAGATCGGGAAATGCCGGGGCCAACGTCCTGACTTTC. It is translated as CSARRSGNAGANVLTF.

This clonotype was counted between two and nine times. The V gene is TRBV6-2 or TRBV6-3, the J gene TRBJ2-1; the match to TRBD2 covers 10 bases. The J segment lost 2 bases and the V segment lost 6 bases, leaving 4 bases of the junction unmatched. The CDR3 runs to 15 residues. Germline V gene data show CDR1 as MNHEY and CDR2 as SVGEGT. The CDR3 here is CASRGTSGAYNEQFF. The CDR3 bases are TGTGCCAGCAGGGGTACTAGCGGGGCCTACAATGAGCAGTTCTTC.

On this clonotype itself: An end of the junction differs from the germline gene, which may be a read error. The chain has TRBV27 and TRBJ1-5; D ambiguous. CDR1 and CDR2 (germline): MNHEY, SMNVEV (reference sequence). The CDR3 runs 14 residues. CDR3 protein: CASSLGGSNQPLYF. In nucleotides, the CDR3 is TGTGCCAGCAGTTTAGGCGGCAGCAATCAGCCCCTGTATTTT.

In this sample, this clonotype turned up a few times. V usage is TRBV5-6 and J usage is TRBJ2-7; TRBD2 matches 8 bases. This CDR3 spans 14 amino acids. Germline V lookup: CDR1 SGHDT, CDR2 YYEEEE. With 3 bases clipped from V and 6 bases from J, the junction kept 8 bases outside the gene matches. The CDR3 DNA reads TGTGCCAGCAGCTGGACCGGGAGGGTTTCCGAGCAGTACTTC. This translates into CASSWTGRVSEQYF.

The V and J genes are TRBV28 and TRBJ1-1; D ambiguous. CDR3 length equals 15 residues. Trimming stripped 7 bases from V and 0 bases from J, with 15 bases between. Germline V lookup: CDR1 MDHEN, CDR2 SYDVKM. The CDR3 loop reads CASILRTVMNTEAFF. The CDR3 nucleotides read TGTGCCAGCATACTCAGGACGGTTATGAACACTGAAGCTTTCTTT.

The rearrangement links TRBV19 to TRBJ2-1; 8 nucleotides line up with TRBD2. The germline CDR1 and CDR2 sequences are LNHDA and SQIVND (reference sequence). CDR3 length: 14 residues. The trim removed 5 bases at V and 8 bases at J, leaving 8 bases unmatched. The CDR3 nucleotides read TGTGCCAGTAGTTTCGGGACTAGGCCTCATGAGCAGTTCTTC. Translation: CASSFGTRPHEQFF. The complete variable domain, with remaining parts taken from reference TRBV19 and TRBJ2-1, reads DGGITQSPKYLFRKEGQNVTLSCEQNLNHDAMYWYRQDPGQGLRLIYYSQIVNDFQKGDIAEGYSVSREKKESFPLTVTSAQKNPTAFYLCASSFGTRPHEQFFGPGTRLTVL.

CDR3 region: CASSSLEAGATYYGYTF. CDR3 coding DNA: TGTGCCAGCAGTTCCCTAGAGGCCGGGGCGACATACTATGGCTACACCTTC. The J gene is TRBJ1-2, the V gene TRBV28; tentative D call: TRBD1 (5 bases). CDR1 and CDR2 from the germline V gene are MDHEN and SYDVKM. V was pared by 4 bases and J by 3 bases, with 21 bases between. The CDR3 totals 17 residues.

The rearrangement links TRBV19 to TRBJ1-5; 9 bases agree with TRBD1. The ends lost 7 bases at V and 3 bases at J; junction bases unmatched: 10. The CDR3 is 16 amino acids. The germline V gene encodes CDR1 LNHDA and CDR2 SQIVND (reference sequence). The CDR3: CASKEDRGFLNQPQHF. The CDR3 DNA is TGTGCCAGTAAAGAGGACAGGGGATTCCTCAATCAGCCCCAGCATTTT.

The J gene is TRBJ1-3, the V gene TRBV25-1; no clear D. Germline V gene lookup returns CDR1 MGHDK and CDR2 SYGVNS. Between the trimmed V and J ends, which lost 2 bases and 0 bases, there was a span of 11 bases. This CDR3 is built from 16 residues. CDR3 sequence: CASSEHPGSSGNTIYF. The CDR3 DNA follows: TGTGCCAGCAGTGAACATCCAGGAAGCTCTGGAAACACCATATATTTT.

The V call is TRBV28, the J call TRBJ1-5, with D tentatively TRBD1 (6 bases). With 5 bases removed from V and 0 bases from J, the gap between germline ends came to 23 bases. The CDR3 contains 19 residues. Germline V lookup: CDR1 MDHEN, CDR2 SYDVKM. This CDR3 reads CASSPPHLTGANSNQPQHF. Written as DNA, the CDR3 is TGTGCCAGCAGTCCCCCTCATTTGACAGGCGCCAATAGCAATCAGCCCCAGCATTTT.

V usage is TRBV19 and J usage is TRBJ2-1; the D gene could be TRBD1 or TRBD2 (5 bases each). This CDR3 comprises 17 residues. Trimming cost V 3 bases and J 0 bases, with 15 bases left between them. Germline V gene sequence: CDR1 LNHDA, CDR2 SQIVND (reference sequence). CDR3 amino acids: CASSILGGDPSYNEQFF. CDR3 nucleotide sequence: TGTGCCAGTAGTATTCTTGGGGGAGACCCCTCCTACAATGAGCAGTTCTTC.

A remark on this clonotype: The junction does not match germline at one end; this may be a read error. The V gene is TRBV7-9, the J gene TRBJ2-1; perhaps TRBD1 as D (6 bases). The germline CDR1 and CDR2 sequences are SEHNR and FQNEAQ (reference sequence). The CDR3 contains 9 residues. The CDR3 here is CATLRTELF. The DNA for the CDR3 is TGTGCCACTCTTCGGACAGAGTTATTC.

V gene TRBV5-4 combines with J gene TRBJ1-1; the D is unclear. The V end was cut by 3 bases, the J end by 1 base, with 4 bases between. Per germline, CDR1 SGHNT and CDR2 YYREEE (reference sequence). The CDR3 runs 12 residues. CDR3 region: CASSSPNTEAFF. In nucleotides, the CDR3 is TGTGCCAGCAGCTCCCCGAACACTGAAGCTTTCTTT.

The V call is TRBV10-3, the J call TRBJ2-4; possible D gene TRBD2, 5 bases. This CDR3 is 14 amino acids long. CDR1 and CDR2 from the germline V gene are ENHRY and SYGVKD. Trimming cost V 2 bases and J 9 bases, with 14 bases left between them. The CDR3, as DNA: TGTGCCATCAGTGAGATGCTATTAGGAGGCATTCAGTACTTC. Its protein product is CAISEMLLGGIQYF.

The chain carries TRBV19 and TRBJ1-1; tentatively, D is TRBD1 (6 bases). This CDR3 comprises 16 residues. CDR1 LNHDA and CDR2 SQIVND come from the germline V gene (reference sequence). V gave up 5 bases and J gave up 4 bases, with 20 bases separating them. The CDR3 bases are TGTGCCAGTAGTCCCGCGGGGGGCCAACCCCCCACTGAAGCTTTCTTT. It encodes CASSPAGGQPPTEAFF.

This clonotype appeared once. The chain employs TRBV9 and TRBJ2-7; D is perhaps TRBD1 (5 bases). Trimming stripped 4 bases from V and 3 bases from J, with 17 bases between. Germline loops: CDR1 SGDLS, CDR2 YYNGEE. This CDR3 contains 15 residues. The CDR3 loop reads CASSPDLSGHYEQYF. CDR3 in DNA: TGTGCCAGCAGCCCCGACCTCTCCGGACACTACGAGCAGTACTTC.

The chain has TRBV10-3 and TRBJ2-7; 7 positions agree with TRBD1. The V and J ends lost 0 bases and 2 bases, in that order; junction bases with no gene match: 4. The CDR3 spans 15 residues. Germline CDR1 and CDR2: ENHRY and SYGVKD. The DNA of the CDR3 is TGTGCCATCAGTGAGTCTCGGACAGGAGCCTACGAGCAGTACTTC. It yields the protein CAISESRTGAYEQYF.